The 24 T cell receptor beta chains reported below all come from one sample, sequenced in a study of Graves' ophthalmopathy and Graves' hyperthyroidism. Amplification of the TCR beta CDR3 regions used RNA transcripts (as template). Scientists carried out first-round RT-PCR using HTBI primers and then a second-round multiplex PCR. Using its own MiXCR run on the multiplex PCR reads, TCRdb lists one record per CDR3 protein. This table has over a million distinct CDR3 sequences, around a third appearing once. Input material: peripheral blood or thyroid tissue (not recorded which). The receptors here all came from an adult man with Graves' hyperthyroidism.

This clonotype came up many times. The chain employs TRBV10-3 and TRBJ2-7, with TRBD1 matching 8 bases. Germline CDR1 ENHRY, CDR2 SYGVKD. The CDR3 totals 14 residues. Trimming removed 6 bases from V and 6 bases from J; junction bases left unmatched: 10. CDR3 sequence: CAIRVGQGEVEQYF. The DNA for the CDR3 is TGTGCCATCAGAGTAGGACAGGGAGAGGTCGAGCAGTACTTC.

The gene calls are TRBV5-1 and TRBJ2-2; D might be TRBD1 (5 bases). This CDR3 region has 16 residues. Germline values: CDR1 SGHRS, CDR2 YFSETQ. Trimming pared 2 bases from V and 5 bases from J, leaving 16 bases between. The CDR3 here is CASSFGGALGTGELFF. Here the CDR3 DNA reads TGCGCCAGCAGCTTCGGTGGGGCGTTGGGAACCGGGGAGCTGTTTTTT. Full variable domain (outside the CDR3, taken from reference TRBV5-1 and TRBJ2-2): KAGVTQTPRYLIKTRGQQVTLSCSPISGHRSVSWYQQTPGQGLQFLFEYFSETQRNKGNFPGRFSGRQFSNSRSEMNVSTLELGDSALYLCASSFGGALGTGELFFGEGSRLTVL.

There are a few counts of this clonotype. Compared with germline, one end of the junction differs, possibly owing to a read error. V is TRBV10-2 and J is TRBJ2-5; TRBD2 agrees at 8 bases. Per the germline V gene, CDR1 is WSHSY and CDR2 is SAAADI. This CDR3 is 17 amino acids long. This CDR3 reads CASSEDSWSGSGKTQYF. Here the CDR3 DNA reads TGTGCCAGCAGTGAAGATAGCTGGAGCGGGAGCGGTAAGACCCAGTACTTC.

This clonotype appeared many times. The chain recombines TRBV6-5 with TRBJ1-1; D remains ambiguous. Looked up from germline, CDR1 is MNHEY and CDR2 is SVGAGI. V was cut by 2 bases and J by 1 base, with 8 bases left in between. The CDR3 has 14 residues. The CDR3: CASSYGLKNTEAFF. The CDR3 DNA sequence: TGTGCCAGCAGTTACGGACTTAAGAACACTGAAGCTTTCTTT.

The chain is built from TRBV30 and TRBJ2-5; the D gene is possibly TRBD2 (6 bases). Germline values: CDR1 GTSNPN, CDR2 SVGIG (reference sequence). This CDR3 contains 14 residues. V was trimmed by 0 bases and J by 4 bases, leaving 12 bases between them. The DNA of the CDR3 is TGTGCCTGGAGTGTAAATACGGGAGTAGAGACCCAGTACTTC. Its protein product is CAWSVNTGVETQYF.

Ten or more counts support this clonotype. This sequence joins TRBV7-2 and TRBJ1-2; a possible D gene is TRBD1 (5 bases). V gave up 4 bases and J gave up 3 bases, with 12 bases separating them. The V gene's germline CDR1 is SGHTA and CDR2 FQGNSA. The CDR3 is 14 amino acids. CDR3 DNA: TGTGCCAGCAGCTCACAGGCGATCGACTATGGCTACACCTTC. Translation gives CASSSQAIDYGYTF. Full variable domain (rest looked up from reference TRBV7-2 and TRBJ1-2): GAGVSQSPSNKVTEKGKDVELRCDPISGHTALYWYRQSLGQGLEFLIYFQGNSAPDKSGLPSDRFSAERTGGSVSTLTIQRTQQEDSAVYLCASSSQAIDYGYTFGSGTRLTVV.

This clonotype was found many times. This chain joins TRBV5-1 and TRBJ1-6; D not resolved. Germline V gene lookup returns CDR1 SGHRS and CDR2 YFSETQ. Deletions cut 0 bases from V and 0 bases from J, with 7 bases between. CDR3 length equals 16 residues. The CDR3 protein is CASSLALSSYNSPLHF. In DNA, the CDR3 is TGCGCCAGCAGCTTGGCCCTGAGCTCCTATAATTCACCCCTCCACTTT.

The chain recombines TRBV15 with TRBJ1-6; 8 bases are shared with TRBD1. V lost 8 bases, J lost 7 bases, and 4 bases stayed unmatched. From germline, CDR1 is LNHNV and CDR2 YYDKDF (reference sequence). The CDR3 is made up of 13 amino acids. The CDR3 DNA is TGTGCCACCGGGGACAGGATCAATTCACCCCTCCACTTT. Protein: CATGDRINSPLHF.

This clonotype was recorded at least ten times. This chain uses TRBV24-1 with TRBJ1-6; TRBD1 matches at 8 bases. Unmatched junction bases numbered 12, after V lost 9 bases and J lost 0 bases. CDR1 and CDR2 from the germline V gene are KGHDR and SFDVKD. This CDR3 contains 18 residues. The CDR3 coding sequence is TGTGCCACCGGACAGGGCGGCGGTCTCAGCTCCTATAATTCACCCCTCCACTTT. Its translation is CATGQGGGLSSYNSPLHF.

As regards this clonotype: One base away lies a much larger clone, so this may be a sequencing read error. The chain employs TRBV20-1 and TRBJ2-7; D not certain. The V gene's germline CDR1 is DFQATT and CDR2 SNEGSKA (reference sequence). The CDR3 runs to 11 residues. V was clipped by 1 base and J by 5 bases, with 6 bases between them. CDR3 DNA: TGCAGTGCTAGAGGGATCAACGAGCAGTACTTC. Its translation is CSARGINEQYF.

The chain is built from TRBV6-2 or TRBV6-3 and TRBJ2-7; D is unresolved. Trimming stripped 2 bases from V and 7 bases from J, with 9 bases between. Germline CDR1 and CDR2: MNHEY and SVGEGT. CDR3 length equals 12 residues. The CDR3 region is CASSYGPLEQYF. CDR3 coding DNA: TGTGCCAGCAGTTACGGGCCCTTGGAGCAGTACTTC.

This rearrangement joins TRBV11-2 to TRBJ1-3; no definite D call. Deletions cut 4 bases from V and 0 bases from J, with 13 bases between. The CDR3 runs to 16 residues. The V gene's germline CDR1 is SGHAT and CDR2 FQNNGV. The CDR3 sequence: CASSYGTASSGNTIYF. CDR3 nucleotide sequence: TGTGCCAGCAGCTACGGAACGGCCAGCTCTGGAAACACCATATATTTT.

In its sample, this clonotype was seen many times. The chain employs TRBV7-9 and TRBJ2-7, with D perhaps matching TRBD2 (5 bases). CDR1 is SEHNR, CDR2 FQNEAQ, per germline (reference sequence). This CDR3 has 15 residues. V lost 5 bases, J lost 2 bases, and 16 bases lay in between. The CDR3: CASSPRSGGTYEQYF. For the CDR3, the DNA is TGTGCCAGCAGCCCAAGGAGCGGTGGTACCTACGAGCAGTACTTC.

The chain combines TRBV19 with TRBJ2-5; possibly TRBD1 or TRBD2 for D (5 bases each). The CDR3 has 15 residues. Germline loops: CDR1 LNHDA, CDR2 SQIVND (reference sequence). The V end was cut by 5 bases, the J end by 5 bases, with 18 bases between. In nucleotides, the CDR3 is TGTGCCAGTAGTTCCCCCGGGACGATAGCGGAGACCCAGTACTTC. Translation gives CASSSPGTIAETQYF.

The chain employs TRBV12-3 or TRBV12-4 and TRBJ1-3; weak D call: TRBD1 (5 bases). Trimming pared 6 bases from V and 3 bases from J, leaving 15 bases between. The CDR3 is 15 amino acids. DNA of the CDR3: TGTGCCAGCAGCGGACAAGGGACCGTTGGAAACACCATATATTTT. It codes for CASSGQGTVGNTIYF.

This clonotype has a count of ten or more. V gene TRBV2 combines with J gene TRBJ1-2, with D uncertain. Germline V gives CDR1 SNHLY, CDR2 FYNNEI. The CDR3 is 12 amino acids. Trimming cost V 6 bases and J 6 bases, with 11 bases left between them. CDR3 coding DNA: TGTGCCAGCAGGCTTACGAGCAATGGCTACACCTTC. Protein sequence: CASRLTSNGYTF. The entire variable domain, with the rest obtained from reference TRBV2 and TRBJ1-2, is as follows: EPEVTQTPSHQVTQMGQEVILRCVPISNHLYFYWYRQILGQKVEFLVSFYNNEISEKSEIFDDQFSVERPDGSNFTLKIRSTKLEDSAMYFCASRLTSNGYTFGSGTRLTVV.

This clonotype was counted between two and nine times. V usage is TRBV2 and J usage is TRBJ2-3, with D maybe TRBD2 (6 bases). Germline assignment: CDR1 SNHLY and CDR2 FYNNEI. Trimming removed 4 bases at V and 1 base at J, with 9 bases between. CDR3 length: 14 amino acids. CDR3 bases: TGTGCCAGCAGTGCCCAGCGGGGCACAGATACGCAGTATTTT. Translation gives CASSAQRGTDTQYF.

Points on this clonotype: This may come from a read error, since a much larger clone is one base off. The chain carries TRBV20-1 and TRBJ1-2; TRBD1 is a possible D gene (6 bases). The CDR3 is 17 residues long. Germline V gene lookup returns CDR1 DFQATT and CDR2 SNEGSKA (reference sequence). The CDR3 bases are TGCAGTGCTGGAGATCGGGGGGCGCGGGAGCTCGGCTATGGCTACACCTTC. Encoded protein: CSAGDRGARELGYGYTF.

This clonotype was observed at least ten times. The rearrangement links TRBV5-1 to TRBJ1-6; no clear D gene. Germline V gene data show CDR1 as SGHRS and CDR2 as YFSETQ. Trimming took off 0 bases at V and 12 bases at J, with 19 bases between the two ends. The CDR3 contains 16 residues. CDR3 in DNA: TGCGCCAGCAGCTTGGGAGTGAGAACAGCATCGTTACCCCTCCACTTT. Translation gives CASSLGVRTASLPLHF.

This clonotype was observed many times. V and J are TRBV5-1 and TRBJ2-2, with 9 bases matching TRBD1. This CDR3 has 15 amino acids. V shed 1 base, J shed 7 bases, and the junction held 5 bases outside the gene matches. The germline V gene has CDR1 SGHRS and CDR2 YFSETQ. CDR3 DNA: TGCGCCAGCAGCTTGCTGGACAGGGGACACGGGGAGCTGTTTTTT. As protein: CASSLLDRGHGELFF.

This clonotype has a count of ten or more. V and J are TRBV15 and TRBJ2-7; no clear D gene. The CDR3 consists of 16 residues. The germline gives CDR1 LNHNV, CDR2 YYDKDF (reference sequence). With 2 bases removed from V and 5 bases from J, the gap between germline ends came to 19 bases. The CDR3 DNA follows: TGTGCCACCAGCAGATACATCGCGACGGCCCAGAACGAGCAGTACTTC. Encoded protein: CATSRYIATAQNEQYF.

The rearrangement joins TRBV2 to TRBJ1-2; 7 nucleotides align to TRBD1. The CDR3 has 11 residues. J lost 8 bases, V lost 6 bases, and 3 bases had no gene match. Per germline, CDR1 SNHLY and CDR2 FYNNEI. CDR3 loop: CASSDRAGYTF. DNA for the CDR3: TGTGCCAGCAGCGACAGGGCCGGCTACACCTTC.

This clonotype was found a few times. V gene TRBV27 combines with J gene TRBJ2-7; 9 bases agree with TRBD2. Losses at the gene ends were 3 bases for V and 2 bases for J; bases not matched to a gene: 8. Germline V lookup: CDR1 MNHEY, CDR2 SMNVEV (reference sequence). The length of the CDR3 is 16 residues. CDR3 sequence reads: CASSFLSASGAYEQYF. The CDR3, as DNA: TGTGCCAGCAGTTTCCTAAGCGCTAGCGGGGCCTACGAGCAGTACTTC.

J is TRBJ1-3 and V is TRBV19; 7 bases are shared with TRBD1. Germline CDR1 is LNHDA and CDR2 is SQIVND (reference sequence). J lost 8 bases, V lost 5 bases, and 3 bases had no gene match. The CDR3 extends over 12 amino acids. The CDR3 DNA reads TGTGCCAGTAGTGCCGACAGGGACACCATATATTTT. Protein: CASSADRDTIYF.